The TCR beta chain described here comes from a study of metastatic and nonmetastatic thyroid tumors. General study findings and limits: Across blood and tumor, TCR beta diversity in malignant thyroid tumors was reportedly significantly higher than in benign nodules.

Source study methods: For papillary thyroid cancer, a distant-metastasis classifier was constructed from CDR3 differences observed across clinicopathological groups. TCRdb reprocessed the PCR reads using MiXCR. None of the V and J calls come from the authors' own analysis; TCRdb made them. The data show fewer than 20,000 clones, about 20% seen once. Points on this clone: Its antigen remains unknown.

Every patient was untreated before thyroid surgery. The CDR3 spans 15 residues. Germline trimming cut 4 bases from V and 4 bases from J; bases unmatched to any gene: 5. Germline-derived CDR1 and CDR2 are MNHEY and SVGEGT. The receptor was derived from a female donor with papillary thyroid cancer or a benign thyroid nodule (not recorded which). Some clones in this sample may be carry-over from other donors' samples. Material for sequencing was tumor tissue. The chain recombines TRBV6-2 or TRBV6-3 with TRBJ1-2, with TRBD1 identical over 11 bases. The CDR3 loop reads CASSFGTGGGYGYTF. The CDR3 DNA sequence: TGTGCCAGCAGTTTTGGGACAGGGGGAGGCTATGGCTACACCTTC.